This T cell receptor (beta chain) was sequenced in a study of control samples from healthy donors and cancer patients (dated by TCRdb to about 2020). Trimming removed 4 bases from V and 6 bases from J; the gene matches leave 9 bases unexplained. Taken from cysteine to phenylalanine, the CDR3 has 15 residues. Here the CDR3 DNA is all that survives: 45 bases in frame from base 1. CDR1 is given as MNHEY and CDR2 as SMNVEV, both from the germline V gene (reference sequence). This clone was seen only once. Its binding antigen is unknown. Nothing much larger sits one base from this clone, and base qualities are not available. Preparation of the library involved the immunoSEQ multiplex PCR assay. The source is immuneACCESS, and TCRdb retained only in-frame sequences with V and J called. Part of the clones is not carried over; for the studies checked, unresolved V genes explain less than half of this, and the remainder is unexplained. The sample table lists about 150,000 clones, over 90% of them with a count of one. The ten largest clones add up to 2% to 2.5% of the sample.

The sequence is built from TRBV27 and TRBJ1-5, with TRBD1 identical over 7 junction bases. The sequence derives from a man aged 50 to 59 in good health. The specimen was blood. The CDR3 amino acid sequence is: CASSSSTGSGQPQHF. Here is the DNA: TGTGCCAGCAGTTCCTCGACAGGGTCGGGTCAGCCCCAGCATTTT.